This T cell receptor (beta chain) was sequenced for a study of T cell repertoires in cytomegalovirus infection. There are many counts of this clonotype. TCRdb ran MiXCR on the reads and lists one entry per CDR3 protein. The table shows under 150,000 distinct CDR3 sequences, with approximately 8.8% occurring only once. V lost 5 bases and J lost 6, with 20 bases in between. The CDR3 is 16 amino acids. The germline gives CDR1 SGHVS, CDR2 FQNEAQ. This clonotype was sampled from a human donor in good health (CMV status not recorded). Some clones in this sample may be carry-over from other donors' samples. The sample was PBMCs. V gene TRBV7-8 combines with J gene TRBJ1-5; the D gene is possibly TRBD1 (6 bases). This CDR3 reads CASSPRVGAAGQPQHF. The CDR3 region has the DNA TGTGCCAGCAGCCCCCGAGTGGGGGCCGCAGGTCAGCCCCAGCATTTT.